A few counts support the clone carrying this T cell receptor beta chain. Antigen: not known. With 4 bases clipped from V and 1 base from J, the junction kept 3 bases outside the gene matches. Looked up from germline, CDR1 is SGHRS and CDR2 is YFSETQ. The CDR3 is 15 residues long. All patients were mismatch repair deficient, assessed by either PCR or immunohistochemistry. This entry comes from a study of PD-1 blockade in mismatch repair-deficient tumors. Study overall: Patients had roughly twelve mismatch repair-deficient cancer types, all previously treated and progressing. Findings and limits, study-wide: Tumor-resident clones, often absent from pretreatment blood, expanded after pembrolizumab and then contracted.

The method was immunoSEQ multiplex PCR; TCRdb's version includes in-frame clones alone and lacks a portion of them. Seen here are under 150,000 clones, around 83% observed once, and the top ten hold about 13%. The sequence was collected from an adult with mismatch repair-deficient cancer. The chain joins TRBV5-1 to TRBJ2-2, with TRBD1 matching over 8 bases. Sample: peripheral blood, taken 44 weeks after starting pembrolizumab. The CDR3 region is CASSPGTGNTGELFF. CDR3 nucleotide sequence: TGCGCCAGCAGCCCTGGGACAGGGAACACCGGGGAGCTGTTTTTT.